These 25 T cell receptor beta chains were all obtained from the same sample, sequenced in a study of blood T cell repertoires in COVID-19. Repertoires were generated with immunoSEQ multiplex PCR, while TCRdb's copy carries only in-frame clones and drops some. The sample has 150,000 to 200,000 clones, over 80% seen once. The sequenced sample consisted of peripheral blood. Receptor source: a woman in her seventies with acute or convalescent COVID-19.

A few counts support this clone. DNA for the CDR3: TGTGCCAGCAGCGTAGACGTATCGGATAATTCACCCCTCCACTTT. It codes for CASSVDVSDNSPLHF. The V call is TRBV9, the J call TRBJ1-6; D uncertain. Germline values: CDR1 SGDLS, CDR2 YYNGEE. The CDR3 runs 15 residues. Between the trimmed V and J ends, which lost 0 bases and 5 bases, there was a span of 9 bases. Full variable domain (missing parts from reference TRBV9 and TRBJ1-6): DSGVTQTPKHLITATGQRVTLRCSPRSGDLSVYWYQQSLDQGLQFLIQYYNGEERAKGNILERFSAQQFPDLHSELNLSSLELGDSALYFCASSVDVSDNSPLHFGNGTRLTVT.

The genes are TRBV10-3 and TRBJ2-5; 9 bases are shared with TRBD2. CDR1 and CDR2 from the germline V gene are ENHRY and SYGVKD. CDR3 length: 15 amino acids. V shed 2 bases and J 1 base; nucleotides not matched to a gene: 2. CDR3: CAISETSGFQETQYF. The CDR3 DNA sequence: TGTGCCATCAGTGAGACTAGCGGGTTCCAAGAGACCCAGTACTTC.

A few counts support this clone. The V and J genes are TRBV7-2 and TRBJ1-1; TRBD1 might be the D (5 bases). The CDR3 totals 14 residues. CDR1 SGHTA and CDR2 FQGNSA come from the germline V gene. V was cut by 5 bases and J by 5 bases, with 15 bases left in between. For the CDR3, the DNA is TGTGCCAGCAGCGTCTCTCAGGGAGGGACTGAAGCTTTCTTT. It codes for CASSVSQGGTEAFF.

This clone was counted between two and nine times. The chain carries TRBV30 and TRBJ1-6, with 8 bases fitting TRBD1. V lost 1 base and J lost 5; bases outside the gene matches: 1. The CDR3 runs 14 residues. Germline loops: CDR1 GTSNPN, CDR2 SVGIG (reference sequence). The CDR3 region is CAWSAGQDNSPLHF. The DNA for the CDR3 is TGTGCCTGGAGTGCGGGACAGGATAATTCACCCCTCCACTTT.

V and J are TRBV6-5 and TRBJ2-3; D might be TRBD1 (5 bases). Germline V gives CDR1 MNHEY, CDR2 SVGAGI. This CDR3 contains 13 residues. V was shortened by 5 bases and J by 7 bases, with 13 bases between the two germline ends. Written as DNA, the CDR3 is TGTGCCAGCAGTCCAGGGTTCTGGAATACGCAGTATTTT. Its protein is CASSPGFWNTQYF.

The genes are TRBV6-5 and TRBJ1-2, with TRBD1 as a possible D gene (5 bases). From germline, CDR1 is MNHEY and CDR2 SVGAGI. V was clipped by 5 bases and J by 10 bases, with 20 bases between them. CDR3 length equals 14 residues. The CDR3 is CASSPIRAPSAYTF. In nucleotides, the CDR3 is TGTGCCAGCAGTCCCATCAGGGCCCCCTCCGCCTACACCTTC.

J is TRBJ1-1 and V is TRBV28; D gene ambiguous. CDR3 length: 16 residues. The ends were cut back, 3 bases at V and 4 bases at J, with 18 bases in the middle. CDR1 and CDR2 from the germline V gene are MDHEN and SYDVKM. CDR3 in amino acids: CASSFPPLEGVTEAFF. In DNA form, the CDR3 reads TGTGCCAGCAGTTTCCCTCCCCTAGAGGGTGTCACTGAAGCTTTCTTT. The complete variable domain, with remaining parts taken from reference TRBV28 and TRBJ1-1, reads DVKVTQSSRYLVKRTGEKVFLECVQDMDHENMFWYRQDPGLGLRLIYFSYDVKMKEKGDIPEGYSVSREKKERFSLILESASTNQTSMYLCASSFPPLEGVTEAFFGQGTRLTVV.

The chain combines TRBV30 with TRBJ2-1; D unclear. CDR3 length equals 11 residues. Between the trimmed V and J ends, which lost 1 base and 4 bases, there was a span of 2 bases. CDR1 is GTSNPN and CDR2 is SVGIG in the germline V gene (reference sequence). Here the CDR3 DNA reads TGTGCCTGGAGTGCGTACAATGAGCAGTTCTTC. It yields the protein CAWSAYNEQFF.

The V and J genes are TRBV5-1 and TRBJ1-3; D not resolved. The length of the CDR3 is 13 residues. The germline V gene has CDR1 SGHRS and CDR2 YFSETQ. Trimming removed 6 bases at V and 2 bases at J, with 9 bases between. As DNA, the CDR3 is TGCGCCAGCAATTTAGATCCTGGAAACACCATATATTTT. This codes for CASNLDPGNTIYF. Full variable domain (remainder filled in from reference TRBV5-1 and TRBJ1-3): KAGVTQTPRYLIKTRGQQVTLSCSPISGHRSVSWYQQTPGQGLQFLFEYFSETQRNKGNFPGRFSGRQFSNSRSEMNVSTLELGDSALYLCASNLDPGNTIYFGEGSWLTVV.

CDR3 sequence reads: CASSQESSENTGELFF. The CDR3 nucleotides are TGTGCCAGCAGCCAAGAATCGAGCGAAAACACCGGGGAGCTGTTTTTT. The chain couples TRBV3-1 (or the pseudogene TRBV3-2) to TRBJ2-2, with D uncertain. CDR1 is LGHDT and CDR2 is YNNKEL in the germline V gene (reference sequence). This CDR3 is 16 amino acids long. The germline V and J ends were trimmed by 0 bases and 2 bases, with 10 bases remaining between them.

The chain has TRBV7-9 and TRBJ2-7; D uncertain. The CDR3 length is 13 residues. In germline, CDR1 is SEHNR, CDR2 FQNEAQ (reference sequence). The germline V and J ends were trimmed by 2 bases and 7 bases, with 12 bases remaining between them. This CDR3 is CASSLIAPIEQYF. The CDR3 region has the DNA TGTGCCAGCAGCTTAATCGCGCCGATTGAGCAGTACTTC. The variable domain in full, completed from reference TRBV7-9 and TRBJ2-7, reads DTGVSQNPRHKITKRGQNVTFRCDPISEHNRLYWYRQTLGQGPEFLTYFQNEAQLEKSRLLSDRFSAERPKGSFSTLEIQRTEQGDSAMYLCASSLIAPIEQYFGPGTRLTVT.

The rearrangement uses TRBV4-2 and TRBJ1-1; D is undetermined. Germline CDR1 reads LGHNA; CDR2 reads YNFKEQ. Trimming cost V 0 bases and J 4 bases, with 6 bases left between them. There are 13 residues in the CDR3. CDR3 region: CASSQDTVTEAFF. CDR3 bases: TGTGCCAGCAGCCAAGATACAGTCACTGAAGCTTTCTTT.

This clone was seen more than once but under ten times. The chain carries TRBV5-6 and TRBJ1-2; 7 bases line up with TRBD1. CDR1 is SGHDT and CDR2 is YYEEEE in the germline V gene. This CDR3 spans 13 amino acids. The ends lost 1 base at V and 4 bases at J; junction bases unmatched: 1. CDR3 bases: TGTGCCAGCAGCTTGCAGGGGGGCTATGGCTACACCTTC. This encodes CASSLQGGYGYTF.

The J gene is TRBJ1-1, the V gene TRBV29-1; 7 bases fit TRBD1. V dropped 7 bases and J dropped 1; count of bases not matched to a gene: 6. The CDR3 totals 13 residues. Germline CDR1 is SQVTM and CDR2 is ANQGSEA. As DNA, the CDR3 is TGCAGCGCACAGGGGTTTGGGAACACTGAAGCTTTCTTT. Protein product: CSAQGFGNTEAFF.

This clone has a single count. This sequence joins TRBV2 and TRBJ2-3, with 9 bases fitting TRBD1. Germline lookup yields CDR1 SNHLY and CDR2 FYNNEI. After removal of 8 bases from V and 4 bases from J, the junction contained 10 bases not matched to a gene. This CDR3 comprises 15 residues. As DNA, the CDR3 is TGTGCCAGCGGAAAAGGGACAGGGTTTTCAGATACGCAGTATTTT. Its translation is CASGKGTGFSDTQYF.

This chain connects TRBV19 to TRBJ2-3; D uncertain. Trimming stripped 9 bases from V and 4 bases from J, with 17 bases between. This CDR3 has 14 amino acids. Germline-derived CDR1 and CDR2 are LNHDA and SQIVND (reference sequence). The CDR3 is CASQTDPFADTQYF. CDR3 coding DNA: TGTGCCAGCCAGACTGATCCCTTCGCAGATACGCAGTATTTT.

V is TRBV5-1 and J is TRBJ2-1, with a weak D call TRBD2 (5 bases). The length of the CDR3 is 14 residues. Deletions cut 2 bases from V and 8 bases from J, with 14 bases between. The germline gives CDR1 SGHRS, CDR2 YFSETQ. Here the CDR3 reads CASSFGEGSHEQFF. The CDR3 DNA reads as TGCGCCAGCAGCTTCGGTGAAGGGAGCCATGAGCAGTTCTTC.

This CDR3 reads CASSQTSGGFDEQFF. CDR3 DNA: TGTGCCAGCAGTCAGACTAGCGGGGGGTTCGATGAGCAGTTCTTC. V is TRBV6-2 or TRBV6-3 and J is TRBJ2-1; 13 bases fit TRBD2. Per the germline V gene, CDR1 is MNHEY and CDR2 is SVGEGT. The CDR3 is 15 amino acids. Trimming at V came to 5 bases and at J to 8 bases, leaving 6 bases not matched to a gene.

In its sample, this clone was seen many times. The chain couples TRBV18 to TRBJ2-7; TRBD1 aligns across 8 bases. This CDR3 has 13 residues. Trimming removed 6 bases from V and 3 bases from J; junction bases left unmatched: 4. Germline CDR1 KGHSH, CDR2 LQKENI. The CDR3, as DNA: TGTGCCAGCTCGACGGGACAGGACTACGAGCAGTACTTC. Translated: CASSTGQDYEQYF.

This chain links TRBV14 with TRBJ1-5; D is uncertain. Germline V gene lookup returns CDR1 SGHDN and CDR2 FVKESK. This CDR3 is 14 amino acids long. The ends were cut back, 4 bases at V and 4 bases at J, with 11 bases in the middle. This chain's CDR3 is CASSLRGFNQPQHF. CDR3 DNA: TGTGCCAGCAGCCTCAGAGGTTTTAATCAGCCCCAGCATTTT. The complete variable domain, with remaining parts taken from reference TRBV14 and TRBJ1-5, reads EAGVTQFPSHSVIEKGQTVTLRCDPISGHDNLYWYRRVMGKEIKFLLHFVKESKQDESGMPNNRFLAERTGGTYSTLKVQPAELEDSGVYFCASSLRGFNQPQHFGDGTRLSIL.

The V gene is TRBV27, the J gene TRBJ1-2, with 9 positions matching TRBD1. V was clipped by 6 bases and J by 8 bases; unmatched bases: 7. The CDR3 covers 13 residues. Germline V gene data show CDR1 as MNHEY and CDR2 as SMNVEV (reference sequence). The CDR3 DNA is TGTGCCAGCAGGGCCACAGGGGGCAGAGGCTACACCTTC. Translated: CASRATGGRGYTF.

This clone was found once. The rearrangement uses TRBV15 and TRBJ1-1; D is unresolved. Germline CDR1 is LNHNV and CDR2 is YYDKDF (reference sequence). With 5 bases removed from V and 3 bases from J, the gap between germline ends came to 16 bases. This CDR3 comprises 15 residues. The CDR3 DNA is TGTGCCACCAGCCCAACTCGGGAGGGAGACACTGAAGCTTTCTTT. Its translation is CATSPTREGDTEAFF.

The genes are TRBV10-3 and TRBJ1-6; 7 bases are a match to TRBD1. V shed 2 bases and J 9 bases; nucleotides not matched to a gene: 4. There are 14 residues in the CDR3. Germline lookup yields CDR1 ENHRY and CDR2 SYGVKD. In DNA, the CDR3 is TGTGCCATCAGTGAGAACAGGGGCAGTTCACCCCTCCACTTT. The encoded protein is CAISENRGSSPLHF.

The CDR3 loop reads CASGTGTRDAEAFF. The CDR3 nucleotides are TGTGCTAGTGGTACAGGGACCCGGGACGCTGAAGCTTTCTTT. The chain joins TRBV12-5 to TRBJ1-1; possible D gene TRBD1, 6 bases. V lost 5 bases, J lost 6 bases, and 16 bases lay in between. Germline loops: CDR1 LGHNT, CDR2 FRNRAP. The CDR3 extends over 14 amino acids. The full variable domain, with the rest looked up from reference TRBV12-5 and TRBJ1-1, is DARVTQTPRHKVTEMGQEVTMRCQPILGHNTVFWYRQTMMQGLELLAYFRNRAPLDDSGMPKDRFSAEMPDATLATLKIQPSEPRDSAVYFCASGTGTRDAEAFFGQGTRLTVV.

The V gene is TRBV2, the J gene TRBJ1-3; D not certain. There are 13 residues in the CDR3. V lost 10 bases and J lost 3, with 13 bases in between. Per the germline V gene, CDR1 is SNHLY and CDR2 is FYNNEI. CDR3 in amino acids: CATSLRVGNTIYF. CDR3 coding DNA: TGTGCCACCTCCCTGAGGGTTGGAAACACCATATATTTT.